What follows is one T cell receptor beta chain and its context. This entry comes from a study of CD4 and CD8 cells across lung adenocarcinoma regions. TCRdb reprocessed the PCR reads with MiXCR, giving one entry per CDR3 protein. This sample has roughly 25,000 distinct CDR3 sequences; around 56% occur once, and the top ten carry about half. The clonotype was recovered from a male donor with lung adenocarcinoma. The CD4 and CD8 labels of this study may be unreliable. Sequencing input: CD8+ T cells from the center of a lung tumor.

The CDR3 DNA follows: TGTGCCAGCAGACGGGACAGGAGTGTCTACGAGCAGTACTTC. Translating it yields CASRRDRSVYEQYF. The rearrangement joins TRBV6-1 to TRBJ2-1; TRBD1 aligns across 8 bases. The DNA end favors TRBJ2-7, so the J call may be wrong. The CDR3 spans 14 residues. The germline gives CDR1 MNHNS, CDR2 SASEGT.